Ten or more counts support the clone carrying this TCR beta chain. This record belongs to a study of CD8 T cells in ankylosing spondylitis. TCRdb reprocessed the 5' RACE reads with MiXCR, giving one entry per CDR3 protein. This table has some 250,000 distinct CDR3 sequences, 20% to 30% appearing once. The V end was cut by 7 bases, the J end by 8 bases, with 12 bases between. The length of the CDR3 is 13 residues. This TCR was sampled from a male donor with ankylosing spondylitis or in good health (not recorded which). Sequenced sample: blood, either unsorted or a sorted T cell fraction (not recorded which). The chain employs TRBV12-3 or TRBV12-4 and TRBJ1-6; D remains unclear. The CDR3 nucleotides are TGTGCCAGCAATCGCTACATAGATTCACCCCTCCACTTT. Translating gives CASNRYIDSPLHF.